This TCR beta chain stems from a study of T cells in localized non-small cell lung cancer. Study-level results: Among the top 100 tumor clones, a median about 52 appeared in adjacent lung. Sequencing covered just one tumor region, so heterogeneity cannot be ruled out. Uninvolved adjacent lung had more T cell clonality than any other tissue, topping tumor. A higher density of T cells in blood coincided with extended overall survival.

Clones were read by immunoSEQ multiplex PCR, and TCRdb kept only the in-frame ones, dropping some. The table has around 140,000 clones, 80% to 90% seen once. On this clone: Antigen specificity is unknown.

Trimming cost V 0 bases and J 2 bases, with 12 bases left between them. CDR3 length: 16 residues. CDR1 is ENHRY, CDR2 SYGVKD, per germline. This TCR was sampled from a female donor over 55 with stage I lung adenocarcinoma. V is TRBV10-3 and J is TRBJ2-3, with a weak D call TRBD1 (6 bases). The sample in question was peripheral blood, obtained before any cancer treatment. The chain's CDR3 is CAISESKDRITDTQYF. The CDR3 DNA follows: TGTGCCATCAGTGAGTCGAAGGACAGAATCACAGATACGCAGTATTTT.